The 10 T cell receptor beta chains listed next were all sequenced from one sample in a study of beta chain features in type 1 diabetes. The isolated RNA, all of it, was reverse transcribed, so expressed TCRB transcripts were what got sequenced. TCRdb keeps only in-frame clones here, not all; method: immunoSEQ multiplex PCR. The table shows about 620,000 clones, with around a sixth occurring only once. The sequenced sample was naive CD4+ T cells from blood. These receptors all stem from a young man in good health.

The chain employs TRBV27 and TRBJ1-5; D might be TRBD1 (5 bases). V was clipped by 8 bases and J by 2 bases, with 16 bases between them. This CDR3 comprises 15 residues. The germline V gene encodes CDR1 MNHEY and CDR2 SMNVEV (reference sequence). This CDR3 reads CASHRGEGGNQPQHF. CDR3 nucleotide sequence: TGTGCCAGCCACCGGGGCGAAGGTGGCAATCAGCCCCAGCATTTT.

The J gene is TRBJ1-2, the V gene TRBV5-4, with 9 bases identical to TRBD1. V was clipped by 5 bases and J by 3 bases; unmatched bases: 11. CDR1 is SGHNT and CDR2 is YYREEE in the germline V gene (reference sequence). The CDR3 has 16 residues. The CDR3 is CASRTKPGQGYYGYTF. Written as DNA, the CDR3 is TGTGCCAGCAGGACCAAACCGGGACAGGGTTACTATGGCTACACCTTC.

This clone was counted only a few times. The chain recombines TRBV6-1 with TRBJ2-7; 9 nucleotides agree with TRBD1. The germline V gene encodes CDR1 MNHNS and CDR2 SASEGT. The CDR3 spans 14 residues. The junction had 15 bases not matched to a gene; V was cut back by 6 bases and J by 12 bases. CDR3 protein: CASRTGTGLRKRYF. The CDR3 coding sequence is TGTGCCAGCAGGACCGGGACAGGGCTTCGGAAGCGGTACTTC.

The chain is built from TRBV5-1 and TRBJ1-1, with D hard to call. CDR1 SGHRS and CDR2 YFSETQ come from the germline V gene. The CDR3 is 15 amino acids. V shed 0 bases and J shed 0 bases, with 9 bases lying between them. This CDR3 is CASSLESGVNTEAFF. The CDR3 DNA sequence: TGCGCCAGCAGCTTGGAGTCCGGAGTGAACACTGAAGCTTTCTTT. The variable domain in full, completed from reference TRBV5-1 and TRBJ1-1, reads KAGVTQTPRYLIKTRGQQVTLSCSPISGHRSVSWYQQTPGQGLQFLFEYFSETQRNKGNFPGRFSGRQFSNSRSEMNVSTLELGDSALYLCASSLESGVNTEAFFGQGTRLTVV.

Of note for this clone: Other DNA variants within this sample encode the same CDR3. The chain joins TRBV28 to TRBJ1-1; no firm D call. From germline, CDR1 is MDHEN and CDR2 SYDVKM. V dropped 6 bases and J dropped 8 bases, with 7 bases sitting between them. The CDR3 extends over 10 amino acids. The CDR3 region has the DNA TGTGCCAGCAGCTCAACGGAAGCTTTCTTT. This encodes CASSSTEAFF.

This chain joins TRBV6-6 and TRBJ2-7; possibly TRBD1 for D (5 bases). This CDR3 is built from 15 residues. The germline CDR1 and CDR2 sequences are MNHNY and SVGAGI (reference sequence). Between the trimmed V and J ends, which lost 5 bases and 5 bases, there was a span of 19 bases. The CDR3 DNA follows: TGTGCCAGCAGTCCCGGACAAGCGTCTTTGAACGAGCAGTACTTC. Translation: CASSPGQASLNEQYF.

The chain joins TRBV28 to TRBJ1-1, with 8 bases lining up with TRBD1. The CDR3 runs to 17 residues. The germline V gene encodes CDR1 MDHEN and CDR2 SYDVKM. J was trimmed by 4 bases and V by 6 bases; bases with no gene match: 16. The CDR3, as DNA: TGTGCCAGCAGCCGAACTCGGACAGGGCCGAGGGGCACTGAAGCTTTCTTT. Amino acid sequence: CASSRTRTGPRGTEAFF.

The V call is TRBV28, the J call TRBJ1-6; possible D gene TRBD1, 6 bases. The ends were cut back, 5 bases at V and 6 bases at J, with 17 bases in the middle. The CDR3 sequence is 16 residues long. Germline CDR1 MDHEN, CDR2 SYDVKM. The CDR3 reads CASSPYTGISNSPLHF. CDR3 nucleotide sequence: TGTGCCAGCAGTCCCTATACAGGGATCTCTAATTCACCCCTCCACTTT.

The chain carries TRBV6-6 and TRBJ1-5; 7 positions agree with TRBD1. V dropped 7 bases and J dropped 7; count of bases not matched to a gene: 4. The CDR3 consists of 12 residues. Germline CDR1 reads MNHNY; CDR2 reads SVGAGI (reference sequence). CDR3 loop: CASTQGGQPQHF. Written as DNA, the CDR3 is TGTGCCAGCACTCAGGGGGGACAGCCCCAGCATTTT.

This clone showed up just a few times. The chain recombines TRBV19 with TRBJ1-2; D not certain. CDR3 length equals 13 residues. Germline-derived CDR1 and CDR2 are LNHDA and SQIVND (reference sequence). Trimming stripped 2 bases from V and 3 bases from J, with 7 bases between. This chain's CDR3 is CASSIPPDYGYTF. CDR3 nucleotides: TGTGCCAGTAGTATACCACCGGACTATGGCTACACCTTC.